This TCR beta chain was observed in a study of CD8+ T cells in alopecia areata. Extraction of RNA preceded its reverse transcription into cDNA, which served as the sequencing template. Clones were sequenced by immunoSEQ multiplex PCR, and TCRdb holds only the in-frame ones, with some missing. Of some 100,000 clones listed, less than 70% are singletons. With regard to this clone: Antigen: not known.

Study observations and caveats: More clonal than normal scalp was lesional scalp, particularly alopecia totalis/universalis. With patients, TCR sharing proved less clear than in mice, a difference possibly related to HLA.

It was from PBMCs that CD4+ and CD8+ T cells were sorted. Sample: CD4+ T cells sorted from blood. The receptor was derived from a human donor in good health.

CDR3 residues: CASSLPGTGDTDTQYF. CDR3 bases: TGTGCCAGCAGCTTGCCGGGGACAGGAGACACAGATACGCAGTATTTT. V gene TRBV5-6 combines with J gene TRBJ2-3; TRBD1 aligns across 8 bases. V lost 1 base, J lost 2 bases, and 6 bases stayed unmatched. The germline V gene has CDR1 SGHDT and CDR2 YYEEEE. CDR3 length: 16 residues.